The rows below give T cell receptor beta chains drawn from one sample of a study of shared T cell receptors in the human thymus. This table comes from immunoSEQ multiplex PCR, and its TCRdb copy is limited to in-frame clones, with some not included. The table records hundreds of thousands of clones, 88% of them present only once. The data were also submitted as part of a second study, on human thymus T cells.

The sample comprised thymocytes. The receptor source for this set is a boy less than two years old with a congenital heart defect. Both conserved end residues are part of each CDR3. The D gene is left open where the match is weak. The size of a clone is reported for some rows only, either as once, few or many, or as a class for expanded clones.

.	.	13	TRBJ1-2	TRBV19	CASRPPGNYGYTF	TGTGCCAGTAGACCGCCAGGGAACTATGGCTACACCTTC
few	TRBD1	15	TRBJ2-2	TRBV11-2	CASPRGSPPSGELFF	TGTGCCAGCCCCAGGGGGAGCCCCCCTAGCGGGGAGCTGTTTTTT
.	TRBD2	16	TRBJ2-7	TRBV4-2	CASSQVGLAGGYEQYF	TGTGCCAGCAGCCAAGTGGGACTAGCGGGAGGTTACGAGCAGTACTTC
.	TRBD1	16	TRBJ1-4	TRBV5-5	CASSWRPGQGNEKLFF	TGTGCCAGCAGCTGGAGGCCAGGACAGGGGAATGAAAAACTGTTTTTT
.	.	17	TRBJ2-1	TRBV30	CAWSQLDWGGANNEQFF	TGTGCCTGGAGTCAACTGGACTGGGGGGGGGCTAACAATGAGCAGTTCTTC
few	.	14	TRBJ2-7	TRBV5-8	CASSLRGGLPEQYF	TGTGCCAGCAGCTTGAGGGGGGGACTCCCCGAGCAGTACTTC
.	TRBD1	16	TRBJ1-1	TRBV6-6	CASSYSMGQGNTEAFF	TGTGCCAGCAGTTACTCGATGGGACAGGGTAACACTGAAGCTTTCTTT
.	TRBD2	16	TRBJ2-1	TRBV5-1	CASSLSVAGEGFEQFF	TGCGCCAGCAGCTTGTCGGTAGCGGGAGAAGGTTTTGAGCAGTTCTTC
.	TRBD2	16	TRBJ2-1	TRBV7-2	CASSTPSREGPNEQFF	TGTGCCAGCAGCACCCCCTCGCGGGAGGGCCCCAATGAGCAGTTCTTC
.	.	16	TRBJ1-2	TRBV19	CASSIAPLRANYGYTF	TGTGCCAGTAGTATAGCGCCCCTTCGGGCTAACTATGGCTACACCTTC
.	TRBD2	17	TRBJ2-7	TRBV7-9	CASSSGLAGDLCYEQYF	TGTGCCAGCAGCTCTGGACTAGCGGGAGACTTGTGCTACGAGCAGTACTTC
.	TRBD2	16	TRBJ2-5	TRBV15	CATSRGRTSAQETQYF	TGTGCCACCAGCAGAGGTAGGACTAGCGCTCAAGAGACCCAGTACTTC
.	.	18	TRBJ2-2	TRBV4-2	CASSLEEQGEEKPGELFF	TGTGCCAGCAGCCTTGAGGAACAGGGAGAGGAAAAACCCGGGGAGCTGTTTTTT
.	TRBD2	15	TRBJ2-7	TRBV30	CAWGTTSGSKDEQYF	TGTGCCTGGGGGACGACTAGCGGGAGTAAGGACGAGCAGTACTTC
.	TRBD1	15	TRBJ2-3	TRBV4-1	CASSQDGRGRFTQYF	TGCGCCAGCAGCCAAGACGGCAGGGGGCGCTTTACGCAGTATTTT
.	.	13	TRBJ2-1	TRBV13	CASRRPLRWEQFF	TGTGCCAGCCGGCGGCCGTTACGTTGGGAGCAGTTCTTC